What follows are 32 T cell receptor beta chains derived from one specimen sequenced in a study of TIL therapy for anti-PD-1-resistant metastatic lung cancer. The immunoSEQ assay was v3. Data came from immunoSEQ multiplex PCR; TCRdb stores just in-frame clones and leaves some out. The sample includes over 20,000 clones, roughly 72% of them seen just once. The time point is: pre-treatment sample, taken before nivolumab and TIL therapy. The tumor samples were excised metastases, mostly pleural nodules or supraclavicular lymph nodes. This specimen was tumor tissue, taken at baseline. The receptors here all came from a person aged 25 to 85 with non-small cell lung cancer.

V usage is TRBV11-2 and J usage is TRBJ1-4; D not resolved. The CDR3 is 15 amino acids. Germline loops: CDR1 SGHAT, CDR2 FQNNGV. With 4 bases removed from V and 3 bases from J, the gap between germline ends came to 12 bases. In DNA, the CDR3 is TGTGCCAGCAGCTCATCACCTCGGCCTAATGAAAAACTGTTTTTT. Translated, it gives CASSSSPRPNEKLFF.

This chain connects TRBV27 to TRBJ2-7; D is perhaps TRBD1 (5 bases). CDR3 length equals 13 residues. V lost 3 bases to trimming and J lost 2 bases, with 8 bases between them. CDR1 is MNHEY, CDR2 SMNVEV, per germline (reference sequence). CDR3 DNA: TGTGCCAGCAGTTTCAGCAGGGCCTACGAGCAGTACTTC. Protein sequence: CASSFSRAYEQYF.

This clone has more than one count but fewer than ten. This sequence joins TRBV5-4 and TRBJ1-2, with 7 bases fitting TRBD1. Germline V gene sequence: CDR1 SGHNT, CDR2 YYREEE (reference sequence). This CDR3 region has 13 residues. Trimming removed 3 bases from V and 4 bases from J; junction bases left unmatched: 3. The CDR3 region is CASSWDSLYGYTF. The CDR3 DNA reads TGTGCCAGCAGCTGGGACAGTCTCTATGGCTACACCTTC.

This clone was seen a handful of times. In DNA, the CDR3 is TGTGCCATCAGTGAGCCTCGAGGCGGCGTACAAGAGACCCAGTACTTC. Protein sequence: CAISEPRGGVQETQYF. This chain joins TRBV10-3 and TRBJ2-5; D unclear. This CDR3 has 16 amino acids. V dropped 2 bases and J dropped 2 bases, with 15 bases sitting between them. Looked up from germline, CDR1 is ENHRY and CDR2 is SYGVKD.

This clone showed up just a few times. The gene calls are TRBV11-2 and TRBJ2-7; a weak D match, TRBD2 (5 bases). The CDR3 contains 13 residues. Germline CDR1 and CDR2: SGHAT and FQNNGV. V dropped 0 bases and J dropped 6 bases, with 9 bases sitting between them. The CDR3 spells CASSLEAAGEQYF. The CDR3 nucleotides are TGTGCCAGCAGCTTAGAAGCGGCGGGCGAGCAGTACTTC. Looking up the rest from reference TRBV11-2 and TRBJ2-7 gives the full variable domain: EAGVAQSPRYKIIEKRQSVAFWCNPISGHATLYWYQQILGQGPKLLIQFQNNGVVDDSQLPKDRFSAERLKGVDSTLKIQPAKLEDSAVYLCASSLEAAGEQYFGPGTRLTVT.

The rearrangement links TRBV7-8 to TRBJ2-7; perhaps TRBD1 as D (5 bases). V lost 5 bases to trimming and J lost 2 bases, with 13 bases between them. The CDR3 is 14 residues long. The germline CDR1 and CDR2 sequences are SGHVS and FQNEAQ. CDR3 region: CASSGMGLPYEQYF. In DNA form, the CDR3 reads TGTGCCAGCAGCGGCATGGGGCTCCCCTACGAGCAGTACTTC.

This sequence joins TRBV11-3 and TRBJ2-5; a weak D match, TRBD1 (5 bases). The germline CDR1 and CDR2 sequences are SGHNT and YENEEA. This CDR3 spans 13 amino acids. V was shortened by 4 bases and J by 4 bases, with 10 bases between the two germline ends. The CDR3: CASSSQGVETQYF. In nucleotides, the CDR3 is TGTGCCAGCAGCTCCCAGGGTGTAGAGACCCAGTACTTC.

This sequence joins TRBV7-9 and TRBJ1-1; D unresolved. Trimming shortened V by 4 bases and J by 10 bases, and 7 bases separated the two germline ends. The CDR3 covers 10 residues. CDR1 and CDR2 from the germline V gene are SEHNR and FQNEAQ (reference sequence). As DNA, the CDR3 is TGTGCCAGCAGCTCGGTAGGAGCTTTCTTT. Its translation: CASSSVGAFF.

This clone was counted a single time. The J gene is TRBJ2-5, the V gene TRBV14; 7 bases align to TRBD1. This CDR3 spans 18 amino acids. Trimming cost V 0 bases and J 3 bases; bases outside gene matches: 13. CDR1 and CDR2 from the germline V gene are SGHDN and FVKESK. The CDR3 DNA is TGTGCCAGCAGCCAAGATACTATATCAGGGGGTTGGGAAGAGACCCAGTACTTC. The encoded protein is CASSQDTISGGWEETQYF.

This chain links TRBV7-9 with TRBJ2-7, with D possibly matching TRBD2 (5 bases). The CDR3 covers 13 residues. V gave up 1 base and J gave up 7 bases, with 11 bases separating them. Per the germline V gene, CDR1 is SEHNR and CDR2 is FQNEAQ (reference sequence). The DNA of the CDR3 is TGTGCCAGCAGCTTAGAAGGGTCGGGAGAGCAGTACTTC. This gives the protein CASSLEGSGEQYF.

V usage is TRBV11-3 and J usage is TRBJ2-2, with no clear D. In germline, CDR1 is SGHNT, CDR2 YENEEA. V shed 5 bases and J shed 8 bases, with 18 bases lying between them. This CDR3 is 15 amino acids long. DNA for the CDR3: TGTGCCAGCAGCGCCGTGGGGTCGTTGGTTGGGGAGCTGTTTTTT. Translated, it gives CASSAVGSLVGELFF.

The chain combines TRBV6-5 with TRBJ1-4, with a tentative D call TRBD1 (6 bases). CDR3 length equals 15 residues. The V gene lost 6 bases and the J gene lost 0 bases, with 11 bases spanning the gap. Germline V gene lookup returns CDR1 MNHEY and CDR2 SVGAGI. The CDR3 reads CASSLNRATNEKLFF. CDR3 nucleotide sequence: TGTGCCAGCAGCCTAAACAGGGCAACTAATGAAAAACTGTTTTTT.

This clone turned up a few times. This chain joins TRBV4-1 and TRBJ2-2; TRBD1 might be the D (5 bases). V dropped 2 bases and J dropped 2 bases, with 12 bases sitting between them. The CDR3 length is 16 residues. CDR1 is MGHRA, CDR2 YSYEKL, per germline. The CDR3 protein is CASSQIGQVNTGELFF. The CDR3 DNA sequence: TGCGCCAGCAGCCAAATTGGACAAGTTAACACCGGGGAGCTGTTTTTT.

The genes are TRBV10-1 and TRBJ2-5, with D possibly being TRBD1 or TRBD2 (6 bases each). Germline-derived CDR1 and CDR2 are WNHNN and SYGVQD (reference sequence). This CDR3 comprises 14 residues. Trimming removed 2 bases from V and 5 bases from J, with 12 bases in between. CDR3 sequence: CASSEPGAGETQYF. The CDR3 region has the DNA TGCGCCAGCAGTGAGCCGGGGGCGGGCGAGACCCAGTACTTC.

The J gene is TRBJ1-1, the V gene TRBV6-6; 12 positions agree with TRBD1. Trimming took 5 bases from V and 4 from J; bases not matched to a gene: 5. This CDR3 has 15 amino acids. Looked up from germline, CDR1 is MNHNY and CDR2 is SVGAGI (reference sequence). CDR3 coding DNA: TGTGCCAGCAGTCTACGGGACAGGGGGCCCACTGAAGCTTTCTTT. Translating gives CASSLRDRGPTEAFF.

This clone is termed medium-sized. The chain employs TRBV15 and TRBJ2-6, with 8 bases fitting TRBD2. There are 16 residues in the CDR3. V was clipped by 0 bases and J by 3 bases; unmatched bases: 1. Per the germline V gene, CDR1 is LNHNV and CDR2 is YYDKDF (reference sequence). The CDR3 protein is CATSRDAGGGANVLTF. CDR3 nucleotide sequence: TGTGCCACCAGCAGAGATGCGGGGGGTGGGGCCAACGTCCTGACTTTC.

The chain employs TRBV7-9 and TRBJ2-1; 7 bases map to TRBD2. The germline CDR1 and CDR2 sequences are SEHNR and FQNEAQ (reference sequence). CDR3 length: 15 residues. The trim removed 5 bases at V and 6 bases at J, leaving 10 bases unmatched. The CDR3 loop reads CASSPGLRTLNEQFF. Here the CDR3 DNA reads TGTGCCAGCAGCCCGGGACTACGCACTCTCAATGAGCAGTTCTTC. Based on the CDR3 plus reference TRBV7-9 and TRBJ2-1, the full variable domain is DTGVSQNPRHKITKRGQNVTFRCDPISEHNRLYWYRQTLGQGPEFLTYFQNEAQLEKSRLLSDRFSAERPKGSFSTLEIQRTEQGDSAMYLCASSPGLRTLNEQFFGPGTRLTVL.

The CDR3 spells CASNEGAGPTDTQYF. The CDR3 DNA reads TGTGCCAGTAATGAGGGCGCGGGGCCTACAGATACGCAGTATTTT. The chain joins TRBV2 to TRBJ2-3, with a weak D call TRBD2 (6 bases). CDR3 size: 15 residues. Germline CDR1 reads SNHLY; CDR2 reads FYNNEI. Trimming shortened V by 9 bases and J by 3 bases, and 19 bases separated the two germline ends.

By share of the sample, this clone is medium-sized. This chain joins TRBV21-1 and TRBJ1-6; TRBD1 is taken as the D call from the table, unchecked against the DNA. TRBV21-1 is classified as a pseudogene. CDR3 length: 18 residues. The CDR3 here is CASTSGQGVVGVNSPLHF. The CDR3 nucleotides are TGTGCCAGCACCTCGGGACAGGGGGTAGTAGGGGTTAATTCACCCCTCCACTTT.

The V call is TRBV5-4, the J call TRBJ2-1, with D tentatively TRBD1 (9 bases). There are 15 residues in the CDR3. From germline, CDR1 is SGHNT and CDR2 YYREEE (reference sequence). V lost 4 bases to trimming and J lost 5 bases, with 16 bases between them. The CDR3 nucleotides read TGTGCCAGCAGCCGGGAGGGACAGGGAGACAATGAGCAGTTCTTC. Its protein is CASSREGQGDNEQFF. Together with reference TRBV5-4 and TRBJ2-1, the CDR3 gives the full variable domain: ETGVTQSPTHLIKTRGQQVTLRCSSQSGHNTVSWYQQALGQGPQFIFQYYREEENGRGNFPPRFSGLQFPNYSSELNVNALELDDSALYLCASSREGQGDNEQFFGPGTRLTVL.

Written as DNA, the CDR3 is TGTGCCATCAGTCAACCCGGGACAAAAGATGAAAAACTGTTTTTT. Its protein product is CAISQPGTKDEKLFF. The chain employs TRBV10-3 and TRBJ1-4; possible D gene TRBD1, 6 bases. Germline CDR1 reads ENHRY; CDR2 reads SYGVKD. V shed 5 bases and J shed 6 bases, with 16 bases lying between them. The CDR3 contains 15 residues.

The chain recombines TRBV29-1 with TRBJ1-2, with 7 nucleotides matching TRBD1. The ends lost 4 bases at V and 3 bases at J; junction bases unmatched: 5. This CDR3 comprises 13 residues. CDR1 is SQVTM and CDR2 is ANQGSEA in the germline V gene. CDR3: CSVGQGTDYGYTF. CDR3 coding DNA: TGCAGCGTTGGACAAGGGACAGACTATGGCTACACCTTC.

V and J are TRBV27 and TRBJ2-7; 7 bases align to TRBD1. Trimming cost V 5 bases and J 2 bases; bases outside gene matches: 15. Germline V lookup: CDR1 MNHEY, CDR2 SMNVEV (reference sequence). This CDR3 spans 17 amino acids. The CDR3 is CASSLNRGELETYEQYF. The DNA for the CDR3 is TGTGCCAGCAGTCTGAACAGGGGCGAATTAGAAACCTACGAGCAGTACTTC.

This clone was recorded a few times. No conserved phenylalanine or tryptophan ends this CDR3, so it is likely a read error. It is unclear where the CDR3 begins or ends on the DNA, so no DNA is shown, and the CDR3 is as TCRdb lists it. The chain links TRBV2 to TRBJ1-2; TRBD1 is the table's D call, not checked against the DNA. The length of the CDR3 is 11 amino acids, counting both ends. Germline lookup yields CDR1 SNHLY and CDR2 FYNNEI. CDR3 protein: CASSEAPPPQA.

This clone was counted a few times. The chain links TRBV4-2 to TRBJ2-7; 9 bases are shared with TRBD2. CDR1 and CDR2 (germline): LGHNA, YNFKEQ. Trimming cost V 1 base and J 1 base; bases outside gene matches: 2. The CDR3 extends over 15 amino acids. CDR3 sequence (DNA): TGTGCCAGCAGCCAAGTTACTAGCGGGTCCTACGAGCAGTACTTC. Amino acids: CASSQVTSGSYEQYF.

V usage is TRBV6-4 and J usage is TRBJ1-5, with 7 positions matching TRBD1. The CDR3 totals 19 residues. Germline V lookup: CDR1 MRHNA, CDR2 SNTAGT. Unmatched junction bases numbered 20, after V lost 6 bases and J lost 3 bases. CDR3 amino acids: CASRQYGNWLGQHNQPQHF. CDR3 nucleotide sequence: TGTGCCAGCAGACAATACGGAAACTGGCTGGGACAGCACAATCAGCCCCAGCATTTT.

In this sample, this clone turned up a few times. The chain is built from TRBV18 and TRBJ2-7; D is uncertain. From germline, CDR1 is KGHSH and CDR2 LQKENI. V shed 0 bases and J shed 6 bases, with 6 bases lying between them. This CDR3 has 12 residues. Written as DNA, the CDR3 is TGTGCCAGCTCACCACCGAGTTCCGAGCAGTACTTC. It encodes CASSPPSSEQYF.

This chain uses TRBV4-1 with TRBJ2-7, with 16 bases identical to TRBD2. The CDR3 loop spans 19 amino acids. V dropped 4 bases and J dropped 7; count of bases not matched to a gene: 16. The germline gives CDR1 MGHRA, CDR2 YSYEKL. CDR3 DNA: TGCGCCAGCAGCCGGGGGACTAGCGGGGGGGCCAGCAATCTGAAAGAGCAGTACTTC. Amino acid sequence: CASSRGTSGGASNLKEQYF.

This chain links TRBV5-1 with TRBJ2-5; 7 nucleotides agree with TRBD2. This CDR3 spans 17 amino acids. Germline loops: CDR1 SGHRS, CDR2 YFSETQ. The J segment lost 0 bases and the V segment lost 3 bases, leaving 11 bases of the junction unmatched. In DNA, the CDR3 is TGCGCCAGCAGCTCGTCTGTGGAGCGGGGTTACCAAGAGACCCAGTACTTC. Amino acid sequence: CASSSSVERGYQETQYF. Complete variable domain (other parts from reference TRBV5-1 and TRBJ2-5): KAGVTQTPRYLIKTRGQQVTLSCSPISGHRSVSWYQQTPGQGLQFLFEYFSETQRNKGNFPGRFSGRQFSNSRSEMNVSTLELGDSALYLCASSSSVERGYQETQYFGPGTRLLVL.

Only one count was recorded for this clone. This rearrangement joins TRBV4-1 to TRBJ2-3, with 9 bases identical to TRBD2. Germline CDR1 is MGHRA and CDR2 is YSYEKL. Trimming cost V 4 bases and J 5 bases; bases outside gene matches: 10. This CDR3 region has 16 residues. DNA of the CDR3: TGCGCCAGCAGCCCTTTAGGCGGGGGGGCTGTAGATACGCAGTATTTT. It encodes CASSPLGGGAVDTQYF.

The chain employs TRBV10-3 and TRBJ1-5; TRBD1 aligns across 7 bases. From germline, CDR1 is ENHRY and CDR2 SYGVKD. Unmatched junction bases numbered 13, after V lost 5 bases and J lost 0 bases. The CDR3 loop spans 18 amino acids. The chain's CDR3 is CAISPNTGTEFSNQPQHF. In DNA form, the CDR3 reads TGTGCCATCAGTCCAAATACCGGGACAGAATTTAGCAATCAGCCCCAGCATTTT.

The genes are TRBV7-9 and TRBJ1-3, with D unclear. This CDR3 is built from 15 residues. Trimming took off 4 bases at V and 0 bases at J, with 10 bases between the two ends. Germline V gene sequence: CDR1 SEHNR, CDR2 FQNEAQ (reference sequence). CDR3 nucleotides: TGTGCCAGCAGCTCCTCGGTCAACTCTGGAAACACCATATATTTT. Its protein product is CASSSSVNSGNTIYF.